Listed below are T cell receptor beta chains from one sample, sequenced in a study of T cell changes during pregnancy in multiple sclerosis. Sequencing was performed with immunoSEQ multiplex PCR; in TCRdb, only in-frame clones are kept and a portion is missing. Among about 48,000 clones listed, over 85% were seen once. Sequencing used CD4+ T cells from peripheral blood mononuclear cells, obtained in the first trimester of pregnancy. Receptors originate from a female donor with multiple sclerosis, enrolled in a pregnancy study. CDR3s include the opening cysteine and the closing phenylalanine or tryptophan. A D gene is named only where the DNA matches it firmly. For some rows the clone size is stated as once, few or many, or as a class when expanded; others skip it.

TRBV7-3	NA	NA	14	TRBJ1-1	TGTGCCAGCAGCTTATCAGGGGAGAGCACTGAAGCTTTCTTT	CASSLSGESTEAFF
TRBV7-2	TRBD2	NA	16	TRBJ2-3	TGTGCCAGCAGCGGAACCGGGGGGGCCGGGGGAGATACGCAGTATTTT	CASSGTGGAGGDTQYF
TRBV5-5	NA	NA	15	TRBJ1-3	TGTGCCAGCAGCTTGGGGGGGGACGCTGGAAACACCATATATTTT	CASSLGGDAGNTIYF
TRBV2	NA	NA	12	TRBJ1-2	TGTGCCAGCTGTCAGGGGTCTTACGGCTACACCTTC	CASCQGSYGYTF
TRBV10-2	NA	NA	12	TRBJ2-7	TGCGCCAGCGGGGACAACCTACGCGAGCAGTACTTC	CASGDNLREQYF
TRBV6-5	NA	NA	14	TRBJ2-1	TGTGCCAGCAGTTATTGGCAGGCTACAGGAGAGCAGTTCTTC	CASSYWQATGEQFF
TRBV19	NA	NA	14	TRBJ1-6	TGTGCCAGTTCGGACGCCCCGGGGGATTCACCCCTCCACTTT	CASSDAPGDSPLHF
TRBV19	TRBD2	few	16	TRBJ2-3	TGTGCCAGTAGGGTCGGGACTAGCGGCTACACAGATACGCAGTATTTT	CASRVGTSGYTDTQYF
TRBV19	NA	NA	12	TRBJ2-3	TGTGCCAGTAGTTCGGGGTTGGATACGCAGTATTTT	CASSSGLDTQYF
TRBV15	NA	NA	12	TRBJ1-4	TGTGCCACCAGCAGGAGGGATGAAAAACTGTTTTTT	CATSRRDEKLFF
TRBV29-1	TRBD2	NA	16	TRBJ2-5	TGCAGCGTTGAAACCTTAACTAGCGGGAGGAAAGAGACCCAGTACTTC	CSVETLTSGRKETQYF
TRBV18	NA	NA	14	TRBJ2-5	TGTGCCAGCTCACCCGCGAGCACTCAAGAGACCCAGTACTTC	CASSPASTQETQYF
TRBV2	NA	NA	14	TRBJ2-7	TGTGCCAGCAGTGAAGCGTGGGCTTCCTACGAGCAGTACTTC	CASSEAWASYEQYF
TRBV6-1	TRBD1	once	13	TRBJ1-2	TGTGCCACCAGAACAGGGGGCAACTATGGCTACACCTTC	CATRTGGNYGYTF
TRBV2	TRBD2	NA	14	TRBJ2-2	TGTGCCAGTCTGGGCGGGGGGATCACCGGGGAGCTGTTTTTT	CASLGGGITGELFF
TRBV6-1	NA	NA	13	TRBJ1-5	TGTGCCAGCAGTGTCTCGACAGACCAGCCCCAGCATTTT	CASSVSTDQPQHF
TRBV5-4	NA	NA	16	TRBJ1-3	TGTGCCAGCAGCTTGGACAGGGTCCTCTCTGGAAACACCATATATTTT	CASSLDRVLSGNTIYF
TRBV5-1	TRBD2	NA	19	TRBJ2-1	TGCGCCAGCAGCCGCCCCGCGGGGGGCTATGATTTTTCCTACAATGAGCAGTTCTTC	CASSRPAGGYDFSYNEQFF
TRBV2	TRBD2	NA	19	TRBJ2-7	TGTGCCAGCAGTGGATTGGGGAGGGTTAGATCCGGGACCAACTACGAGCAGTACTTC	CASSGLGRVRSGTNYEQYF
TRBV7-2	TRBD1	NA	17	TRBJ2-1	TGTGCCAGCAGCTTAAGTATAGACAGGGCGTCTCGGAATGAGCAGTTCTTC	CASSLSIDRASRNEQFF
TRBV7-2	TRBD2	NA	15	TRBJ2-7	TGTGCCAGCAGCCCTAGCGGGGGGGTCTCCTACGAGCAGTACTTC	CASSPSGGVSYEQYF
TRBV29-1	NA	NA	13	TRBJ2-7	TGCAGCGTTGAGAAAGGGGTGACCTACGAGCAGTACTTC	CSVEKGVTYEQYF
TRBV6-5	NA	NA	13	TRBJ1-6	TGTGCCAGCAGTTACTTTGGCAATTCACCCCTCCACTTT	CASSYFGNSPLHF
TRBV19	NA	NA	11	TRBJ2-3	TGTGCCAGTAGTACGGGAGATACGCAGTATTTT	CASSTGDTQYF
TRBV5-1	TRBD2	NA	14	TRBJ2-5	TGCGCCACCGGACTAGCGGGAGGGGAAGAGACCCAGTACTTC	CATGLAGGEETQYF
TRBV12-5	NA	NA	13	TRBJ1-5	TGTGCTAGTGGGCTCGAGGACAATCAGCCCCAGCATTTT	CASGLEDNQPQHF
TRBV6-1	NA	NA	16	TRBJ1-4	TGTGCCAGCAGTGAAGCACGCGGAGCTCTCGAGGAAAAACTGTTTTTT	CASSEARGALEEKLFF
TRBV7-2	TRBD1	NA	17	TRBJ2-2	TGTGCCAGCAGCTTTAGGGGGGGACAGGGAAACAACCGGGAGCTGTTTTTT	CASSFRGGQGNNRELFF